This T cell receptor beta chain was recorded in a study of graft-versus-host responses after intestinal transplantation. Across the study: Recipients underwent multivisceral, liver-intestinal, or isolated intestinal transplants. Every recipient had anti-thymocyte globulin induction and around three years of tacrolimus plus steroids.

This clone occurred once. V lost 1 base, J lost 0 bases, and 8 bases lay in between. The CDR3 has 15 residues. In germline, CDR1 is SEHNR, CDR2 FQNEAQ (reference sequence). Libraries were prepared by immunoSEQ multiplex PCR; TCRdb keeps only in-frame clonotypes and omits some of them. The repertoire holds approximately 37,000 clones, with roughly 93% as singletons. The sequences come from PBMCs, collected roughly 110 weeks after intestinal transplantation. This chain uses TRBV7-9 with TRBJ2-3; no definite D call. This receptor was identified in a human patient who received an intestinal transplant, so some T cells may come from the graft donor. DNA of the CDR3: TGTGCCAGCAGCTTAGGAGCCTCTAGCACAGATACGCAGTATTTT. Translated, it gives CASSLGASSTDTQYF.